This TCR beta chain was found in a study of beta chain features in type 1 diabetes. Overall study context: Examined across all samples were roughly 100 million sorted cells.

Study-level points and caveats: Insertions at VDJ junctions were less frequent in type 1 diabetes patients. These patients also deleted more nucleotides at the same junctions.

The length of the CDR3 is 13 residues. Between the trimmed V and J ends, which lost 3 bases and 2 bases, there was a span of 7 bases. Germline V gives CDR1 MNHEY, CDR2 SMNVEV (reference sequence). This clone was seen only a few times. Its specificity is unknown. cDNA synthesis used the whole RNA isolate, giving expressed TCRB sequences. The repertoire was sequenced with immunoSEQ multiplex PCR; TCRdb's copy has only in-frame clones and lacks some. The profile shows hundreds of thousands of clones, around 28% of them singletons. Around 100 mL of blood, on average, came from one heparinised draw per donor.

This sequence was found in a man between 18 and 35 years old in good health. Material for sequencing was naive CD4+ T cells from blood. J is TRBJ2-5 and V is TRBV27; D uncertain. CDR3 loop: CASSFRHQETQYF. Written as DNA, the CDR3 is TGTGCCAGCAGTTTCCGTCATCAAGAGACCCAGTACTTC.